The T cell receptor beta chain under discussion was sequenced for a study of shared clonotypes between healthy human individuals. Study-level results: A reduction in generation probabilities was seen for non-shared clonotypes relative to those shared by all four donors. Although depth was large, rarefaction showed that sequencing of the sorted subsets was incomplete.

For this clone: The antigen is unknown.

Only in-frame clones appear in the TCRdb table, and some are missing; sequencing was by immunoSEQ multiplex PCR. The table includes around 2,000,000 clones, 85% to 95% detected once. Naive CD8 cells lacked CD45RO and underwent positive selection for CCR7, leaving out terminally differentiated effector memory CD45RA+ cells. The sample consisted of naive CD8+ T cells sorted from blood. The source is a man aged 18-30 years in good health.

CDR3 coding DNA: TGTGCCAGCAGTTCGGTTATCGGGGGGGTTGCAGATACGCAGTATTTT. This gives the protein CASSSVIGGVADTQYF. The chain uses TRBV2 and TRBJ2-3; 8 positions match TRBD2. The CDR3 extends over 16 amino acids. Per the germline V gene, CDR1 is SNHLY and CDR2 is FYNNEI. After removal of 5 bases from V and 4 bases from J, the junction contained 11 bases not matched to a gene.